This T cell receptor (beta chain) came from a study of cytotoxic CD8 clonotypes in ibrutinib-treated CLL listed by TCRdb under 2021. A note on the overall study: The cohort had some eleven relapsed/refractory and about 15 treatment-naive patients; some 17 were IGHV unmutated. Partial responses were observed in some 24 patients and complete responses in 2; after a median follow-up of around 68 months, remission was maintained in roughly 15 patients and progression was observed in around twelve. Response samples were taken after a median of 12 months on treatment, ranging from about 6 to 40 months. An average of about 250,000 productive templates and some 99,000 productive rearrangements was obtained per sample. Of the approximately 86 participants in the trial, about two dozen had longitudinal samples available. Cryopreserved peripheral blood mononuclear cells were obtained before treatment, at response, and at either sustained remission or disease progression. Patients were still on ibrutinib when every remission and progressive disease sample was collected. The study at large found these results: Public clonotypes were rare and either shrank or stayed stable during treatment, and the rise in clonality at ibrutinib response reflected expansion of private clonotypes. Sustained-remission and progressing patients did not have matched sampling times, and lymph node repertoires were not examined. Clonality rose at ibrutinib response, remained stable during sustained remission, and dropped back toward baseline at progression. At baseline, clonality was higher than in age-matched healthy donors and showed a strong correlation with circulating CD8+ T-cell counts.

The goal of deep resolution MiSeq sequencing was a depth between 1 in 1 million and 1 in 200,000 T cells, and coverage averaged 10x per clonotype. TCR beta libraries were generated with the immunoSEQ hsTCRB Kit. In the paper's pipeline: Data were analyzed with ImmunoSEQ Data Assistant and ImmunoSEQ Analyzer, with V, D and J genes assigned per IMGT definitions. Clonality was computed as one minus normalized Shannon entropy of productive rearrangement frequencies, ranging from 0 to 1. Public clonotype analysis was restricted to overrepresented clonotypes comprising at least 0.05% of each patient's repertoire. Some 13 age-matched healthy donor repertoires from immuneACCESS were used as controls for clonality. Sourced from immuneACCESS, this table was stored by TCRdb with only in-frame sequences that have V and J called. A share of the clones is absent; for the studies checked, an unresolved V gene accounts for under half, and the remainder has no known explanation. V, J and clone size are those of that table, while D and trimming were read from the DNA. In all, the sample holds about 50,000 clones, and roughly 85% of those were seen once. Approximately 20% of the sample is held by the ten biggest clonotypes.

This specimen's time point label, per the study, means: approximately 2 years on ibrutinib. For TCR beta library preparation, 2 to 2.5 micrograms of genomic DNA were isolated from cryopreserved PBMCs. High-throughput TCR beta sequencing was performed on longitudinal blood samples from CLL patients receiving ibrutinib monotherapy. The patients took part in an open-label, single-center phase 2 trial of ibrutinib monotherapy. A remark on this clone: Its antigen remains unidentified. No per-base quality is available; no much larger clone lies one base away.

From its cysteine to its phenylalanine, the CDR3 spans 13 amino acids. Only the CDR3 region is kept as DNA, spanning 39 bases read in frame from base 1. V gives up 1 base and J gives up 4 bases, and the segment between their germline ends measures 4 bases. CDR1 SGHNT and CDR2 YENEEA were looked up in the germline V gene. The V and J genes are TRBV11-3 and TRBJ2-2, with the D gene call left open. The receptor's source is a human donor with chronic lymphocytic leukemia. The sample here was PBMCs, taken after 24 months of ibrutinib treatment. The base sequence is TGTGCCAGCAGCTTAGCTGTCACCGGGGAGCTGTTTTTT. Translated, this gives CASSLAVTGELFF.